This TCR beta chain came from a study of cytomegalovirus exposure and HLA in healthy donors. Regarding the study as a whole: Sequencing likely caused a cluster of highly shared sequence variants. The CMV antigen specificity of a few CMV-associated chains was confirmed through in vitro analysis.

Notes on this clone: Antigen unknown.

V trimming: 6 bases; J trimming: 3 bases; junction bases outside the gene matches: 6. Germline lookup yields CDR1 MNHNY and CDR2 SVGAGI (reference sequence). There are 14 residues in the CDR3. PCR amplification relied on 60 Vbeta primers (plus 13 Jbeta primers). Sequenced by immunoSEQ multiplex PCR; TCRdb stores in-frame clones only, minus some. The listing records 150,000 or so clones. The rearrangement joins TRBV6-6 to TRBJ1-2, with 8 nucleotides matching TRBD1. This TCR was recovered from a woman aged 40-49 years in good health and CMV-seropositive. Specimen: PBMCs. CDR3 amino acids: CASRIGQGDYGYTF. In DNA form, the CDR3 reads TGTGCCAGCAGAATTGGACAGGGAGACTATGGCTACACCTTC.